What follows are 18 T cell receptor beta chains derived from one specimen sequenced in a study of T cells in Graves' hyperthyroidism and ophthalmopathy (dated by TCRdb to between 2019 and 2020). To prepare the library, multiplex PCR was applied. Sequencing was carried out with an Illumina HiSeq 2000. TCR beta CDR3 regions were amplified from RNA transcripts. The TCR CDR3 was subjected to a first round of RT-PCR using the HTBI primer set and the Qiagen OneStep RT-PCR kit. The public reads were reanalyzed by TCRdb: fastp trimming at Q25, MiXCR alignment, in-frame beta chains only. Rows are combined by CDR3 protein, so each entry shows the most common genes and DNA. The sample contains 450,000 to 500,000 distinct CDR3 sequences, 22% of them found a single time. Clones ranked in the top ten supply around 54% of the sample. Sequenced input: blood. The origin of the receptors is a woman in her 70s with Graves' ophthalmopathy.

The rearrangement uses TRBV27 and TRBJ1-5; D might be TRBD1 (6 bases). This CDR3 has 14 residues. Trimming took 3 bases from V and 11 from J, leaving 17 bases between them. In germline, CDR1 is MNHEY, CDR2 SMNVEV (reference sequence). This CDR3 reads CASSFQGPTLAQHF. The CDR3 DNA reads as TGTGCCAGCAGTTTCCAGGGGCCCACATTGGCCCAGCATTTT.

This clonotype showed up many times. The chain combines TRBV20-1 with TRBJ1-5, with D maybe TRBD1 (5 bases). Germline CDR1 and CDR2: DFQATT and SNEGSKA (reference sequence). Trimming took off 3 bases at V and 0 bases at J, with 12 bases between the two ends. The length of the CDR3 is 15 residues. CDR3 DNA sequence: TGCAGTGCTAGGGAAGGGGCGCGTAGCAATCAGCCCCAGCATTTT. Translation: CSAREGARSNQPQHF.

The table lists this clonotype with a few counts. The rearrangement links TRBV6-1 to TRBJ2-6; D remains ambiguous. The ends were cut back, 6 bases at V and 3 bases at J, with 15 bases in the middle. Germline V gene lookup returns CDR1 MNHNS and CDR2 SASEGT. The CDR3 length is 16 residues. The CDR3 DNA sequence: TGTGCCAGCAGCCTAGGTGAAAGGAGTGGGGCCAACGTCCTGACTTTC. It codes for CASSLGERSGANVLTF.

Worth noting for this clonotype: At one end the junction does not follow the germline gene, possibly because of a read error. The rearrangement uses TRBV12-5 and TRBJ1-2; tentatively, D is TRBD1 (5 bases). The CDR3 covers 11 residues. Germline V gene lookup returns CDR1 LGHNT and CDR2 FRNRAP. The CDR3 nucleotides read TGTGCTAGTGAGGGGAACTACGGCTACACCTTC. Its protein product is CASEGNYGYTF.

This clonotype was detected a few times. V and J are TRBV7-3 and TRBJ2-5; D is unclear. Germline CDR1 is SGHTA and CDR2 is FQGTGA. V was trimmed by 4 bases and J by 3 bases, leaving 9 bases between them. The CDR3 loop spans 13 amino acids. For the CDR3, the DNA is TGTGCCAGCAGCTCGACTCGCGAAGAGACCCAGTACTTC. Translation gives CASSSTREETQYF.

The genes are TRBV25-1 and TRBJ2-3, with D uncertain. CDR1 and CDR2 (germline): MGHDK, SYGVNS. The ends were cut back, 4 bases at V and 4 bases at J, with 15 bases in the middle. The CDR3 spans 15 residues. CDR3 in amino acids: CASSGRPSKSDTQYF. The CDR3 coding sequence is TGTGCCAGCAGTGGAAGGCCTAGTAAGTCAGATACGCAGTATTTT.

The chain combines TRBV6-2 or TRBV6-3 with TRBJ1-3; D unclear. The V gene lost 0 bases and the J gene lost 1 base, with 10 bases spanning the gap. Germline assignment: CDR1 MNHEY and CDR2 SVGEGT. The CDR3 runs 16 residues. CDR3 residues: CASSYSDRPSGNTIYF. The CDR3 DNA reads TGTGCCAGCAGTTACTCGGACCGACCTTCTGGAAACACCATATATTTT.

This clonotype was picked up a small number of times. CDR3 DNA sequence: TGCAGTGCTAACCGACAGGGACCGCGAACTAATGAAAAACTGTTTTTT. It specifies CSANRQGPRTNEKLFF. The V and J genes are TRBV20-1 and TRBJ1-4; 7 bases align to TRBD1. CDR3 length: 16 residues. CDR1 DFQATT and CDR2 SNEGSKA come from the germline V gene (reference sequence). After removal of 4 bases from V and 1 base from J, the junction contained 9 bases not matched to a gene.

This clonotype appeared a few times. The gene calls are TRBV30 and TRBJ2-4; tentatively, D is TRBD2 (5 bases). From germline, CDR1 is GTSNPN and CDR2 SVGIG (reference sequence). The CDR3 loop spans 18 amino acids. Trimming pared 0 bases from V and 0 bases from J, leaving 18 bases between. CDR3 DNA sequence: TGTGCCTGGAGTGTAGGGAGCCTCTATACACTAGCCAAAAACATTCAGTACTTC. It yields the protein CAWSVGSLYTLAKNIQYF.

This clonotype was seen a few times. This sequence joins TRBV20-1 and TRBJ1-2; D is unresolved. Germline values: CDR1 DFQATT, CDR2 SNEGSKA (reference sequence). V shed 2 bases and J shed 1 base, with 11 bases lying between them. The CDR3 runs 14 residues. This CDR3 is CSARLEGGNYGYTF. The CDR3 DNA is TGCAGTGCTAGACTTGAGGGCGGTAACTATGGCTACACCTTC.

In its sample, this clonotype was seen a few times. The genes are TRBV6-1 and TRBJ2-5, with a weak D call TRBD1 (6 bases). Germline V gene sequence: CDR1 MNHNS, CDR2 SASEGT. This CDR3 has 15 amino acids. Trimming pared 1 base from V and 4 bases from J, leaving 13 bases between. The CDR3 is CASSEGGPSGETQYF. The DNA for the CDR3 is TGTGCCAGCAGTGAAGGGGGGCCCTCCGGAGAGACCCAGTACTTC.

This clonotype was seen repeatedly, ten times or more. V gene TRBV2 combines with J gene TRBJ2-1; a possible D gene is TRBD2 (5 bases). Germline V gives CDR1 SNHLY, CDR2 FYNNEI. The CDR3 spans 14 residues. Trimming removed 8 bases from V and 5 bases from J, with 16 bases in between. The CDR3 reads CASLDERRNNEQFF. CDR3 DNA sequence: TGTGCCAGCCTCGACGAGCGGAGGAACAATGAGCAGTTCTTC.

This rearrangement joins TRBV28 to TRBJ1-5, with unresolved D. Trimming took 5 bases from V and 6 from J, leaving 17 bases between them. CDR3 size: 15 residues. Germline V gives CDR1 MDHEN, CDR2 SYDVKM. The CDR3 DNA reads TGTGCCAGCAGTCCTCGGGCGATGGGAGGTCAGCCCCAGCATTTT. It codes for CASSPRAMGGQPQHF.

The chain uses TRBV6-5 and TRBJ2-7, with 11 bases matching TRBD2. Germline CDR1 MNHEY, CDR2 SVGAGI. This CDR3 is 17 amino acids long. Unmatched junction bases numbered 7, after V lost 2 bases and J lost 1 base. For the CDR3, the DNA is TGTGCCAGCAGTTACACGTCCGGGACTAGCGGTTCCTACGAGCAGTACTTC. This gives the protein CASSYTSGTSGSYEQYF.

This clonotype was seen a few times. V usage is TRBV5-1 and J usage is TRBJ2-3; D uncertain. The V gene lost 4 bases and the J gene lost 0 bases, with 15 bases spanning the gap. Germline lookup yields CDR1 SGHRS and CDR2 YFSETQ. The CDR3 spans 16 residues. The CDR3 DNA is TGCGCCAGCAGCCCGGTTGGCGGTTCCAGCACAGATACGCAGTATTTT. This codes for CASSPVGGSSTDTQYF.

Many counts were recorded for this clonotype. The CDR3 loop reads CASNRGRRETQYF. CDR3 in DNA: TGTGCCAGCAACCGGGGTAGGAGAGAGACCCAGTACTTC. This chain joins TRBV2 and TRBJ2-5; D perhaps matches TRBD2 (5 bases). V lost 7 bases and J 4 bases, leaving 13 bases between the germline ends. The CDR3 spans 13 residues. Germline values: CDR1 SNHLY, CDR2 FYNNEI.

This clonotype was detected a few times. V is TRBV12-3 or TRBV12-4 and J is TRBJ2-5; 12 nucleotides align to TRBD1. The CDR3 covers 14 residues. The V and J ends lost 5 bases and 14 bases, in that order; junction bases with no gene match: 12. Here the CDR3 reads CASSPSGQGALTYF. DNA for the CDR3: TGTGCCAGCAGTCCCTCGGGACAGGGGGCTCTAACATACTTC.

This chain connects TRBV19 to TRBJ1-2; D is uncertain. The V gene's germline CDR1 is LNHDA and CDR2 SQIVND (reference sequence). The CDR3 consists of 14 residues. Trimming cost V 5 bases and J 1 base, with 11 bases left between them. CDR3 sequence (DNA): TGTGCCAGTAGTGCCTGGGGAGATAACTATGGCTACACCTTC. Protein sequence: CASSAWGDNYGYTF.